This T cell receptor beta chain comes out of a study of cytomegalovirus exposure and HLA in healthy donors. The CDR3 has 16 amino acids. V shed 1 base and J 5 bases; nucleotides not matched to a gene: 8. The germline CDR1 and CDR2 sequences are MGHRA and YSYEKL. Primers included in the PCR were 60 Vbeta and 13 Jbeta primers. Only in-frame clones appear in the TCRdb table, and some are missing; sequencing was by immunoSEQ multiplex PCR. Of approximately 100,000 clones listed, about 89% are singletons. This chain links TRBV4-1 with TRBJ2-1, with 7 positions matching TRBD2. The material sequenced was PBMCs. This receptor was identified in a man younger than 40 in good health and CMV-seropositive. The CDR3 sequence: CASSQVWVSGDNEQFF. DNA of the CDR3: TGCGCCAGCAGCCAAGTGTGGGTCAGCGGGGACAATGAGCAGTTCTTC.